This T cell receptor beta chain stems from a study of T cell responses to AZD1222 COVID-19 vaccine. Libraries were prepared by immunoSEQ multiplex PCR; TCRdb keeps only in-frame clonotypes and omits some of them. The sample lists 95,000 to 100,000 clones, nearly 90% occurring once. V dropped 2 bases and J dropped 0 bases, with 18 bases sitting between them. The CDR3 runs 17 residues. The V gene's germline CDR1 is SGDLS and CDR2 YYNGEE. Sample: peripheral blood, taken on day 0 of AZD1222 vaccination. This rearrangement joins TRBV9 to TRBJ2-7; D might be TRBD1 or TRBD2, each matching 5 bases. The sequence was obtained from an adult in good health. DNA of the CDR3: TGTGCCAGCAGCGTTGGGGTGGGGGAAGTTAGCTCCTACGAGCAGTACTTC. This translates into CASSVGVGEVSSYEQYF.